This T cell receptor (beta chain) derives from a study of human T cells and chemical hapten exposure. Looking at the study overall: 2% DPC applied to a roughly 2 cm by roughly 2 cm arm area sensitized donors.

Of note for this clonotype: The antigen remains undetermined.

Indicated time point: patch test 2, 6 weeks after DPC sensitization. The sample's treatment: therapeutic diphenylcyclopropenone sensitization with weekly scalp DPC. Blood draws came before every patch-test application. Whole-study results and caveats: As patch test score rose, PT1 expanded TCR counts tended to rise as well. Healthy people's immune response may differ from that of the donors, who had alopecia.

TCRdb re-called the RACE reads with MiXCR, one entry per CDR3 protein. This repertoire shows about 110,000 distinct CDR3 sequences, roughly a tenth found once; its top ten account for over 3%. This CDR3 is 15 amino acids long. V lost 2 bases, J lost 0 bases, and 8 bases lay in between. The chain couples TRBV23-1 to TRBJ2-4; possibly TRBD1 for D (5 bases). TRBV23-1 is an ORF, and what it does is uncertain. This sequence was found in a woman aged 40 to 50 with alopecia areata. Some clones in this sample may be carry-over from other donors' samples. This material consisted of whole blood, taken in connection with sensitization to the hapten diphenylcyclopropenone (DPC). CDR3 sequence reads: CASSQPTGAKNIQYF. The CDR3 nucleotides read TGCGCCAGCAGTCAACCAACAGGAGCCAAAAACATTCAGTACTTC.